This T cell receptor beta chain was found in a study of blood T cell repertoires in COVID-19. Study in general: In each case, the material was cDNA or gDNA derived from T cells, B-cell-depleted T cells, or PBMCs.

A few counts support this clone. The germline V and J ends were trimmed by 2 bases and 1 base, with 5 bases remaining between them. CDR3 size: 13 residues. The germline V gene encodes CDR1 MDHEN and CDR2 SYDVKM. Libraries were prepared by immunoSEQ multiplex PCR; TCRdb keeps only in-frame clonotypes and omits some of them. The data show fewer than 600,000 clones, roughly 90% seen once. Sample: PBMCs or T cells enriched from blood (not recorded which). The source is a woman aged 40 to 49 who had recovered from COVID-19. V usage is TRBV28 and J usage is TRBJ1-2; D not resolved. The CDR3 coding sequence is TGTGCCAGCAGTTTAAACGGTAACTATGGCTACACCTTC. Translation gives CASSLNGNYGYTF.